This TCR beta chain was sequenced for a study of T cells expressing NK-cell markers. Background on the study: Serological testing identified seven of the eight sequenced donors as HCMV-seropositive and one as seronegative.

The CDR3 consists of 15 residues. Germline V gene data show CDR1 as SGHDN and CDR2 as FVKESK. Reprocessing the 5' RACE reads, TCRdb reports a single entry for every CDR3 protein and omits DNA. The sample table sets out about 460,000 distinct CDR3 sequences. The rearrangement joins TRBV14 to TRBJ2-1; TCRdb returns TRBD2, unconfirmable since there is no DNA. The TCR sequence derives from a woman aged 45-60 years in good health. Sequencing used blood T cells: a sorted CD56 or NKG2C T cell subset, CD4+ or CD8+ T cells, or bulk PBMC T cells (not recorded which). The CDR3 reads CASSRSGRVYNEQFF.